This T cell receptor beta chain was observed in a study of CD8 T cells in Susac syndrome (dated by TCRdb to about 2019). Broadly, across the study: Whether CD8+ T cell activation and differentiation in Susac syndrome was antigen driven was tested using repertoire sequencing. Results the study describes overall, beyond this receptor: The number of individuals in the TCR sequencing and HLA analysis was recognized as being relatively small.

Peripheral blood CD8+ and CD4+ T cells from healthy donors, Susac syndrome patients and multiple sclerosis patients were profiled using high-throughput TCR beta sequencing. The multiple sclerosis controls were treatment-naive patients whose relapsing-remitting disease, either stable or active, fulfilled the revised McDonald criteria. Bulk CD8+ and CD4+ T cells were purified magnetically by negative isolation, whereas CD8+ TEMRA cells were enriched by FACS. Blood was drawn into EDTA tubes, processed within 24 hours, and PBMCs were isolated by density gradient centrifugation. PBMCs intended for TCR sequencing were cryopreserved in liquid nitrogen and were subsequently thawed in a 37 degrees C water bath. A purity of at least 90% was achieved for sorted or isolated CD4+, CD8+ and CD8+ TEMRA cells. In the case of this clonotype: Its antigen is currently not known. Base qualities are missing; no much larger clone stands one base away.

The CDR3 spans 13 residues, from the cysteine through the phenylalanine. CDR3 DNA only is kept here, 39 bases in frame from base 1. Trimming accounts for 3 bases at V and 3 bases at J, while the number of junction bases matched to no gene is 0. The germline V gene gives CDR1 as SGHAT and CDR2 as FQNNGV. RNA was extracted using the RNeasy kit, and about 0.5 to 1 ug of the RNA was reverse transcribed with random hexamers. The immunoSEQ multiplex PCR assay, which covers 54 Vbeta and 13 Jbeta segments, was used to amplify TCR beta CDR3 regions. PCR amplification bias was corrected by using a synthetic template baseline for primer optimization and computational correction. In the authors' own workflow: Reads were assigned to V, D and J genes according to IMGT and analyzed in immunoSEQ Analyzer, with only productive sequences retained. Clonality was computed as one minus Shannon entropy normalized by log2 of the number of productive unique sequences. For each patient and control, public and private clones were evaluated among the 100 most prevalent clones. A clone was defined as Susac-specific if it was absent from the healthy and MS cohorts, from roughly 980 published viral clones and from other ImmuneACCESS disease sequences. The public reads were run again by TCRdb, first through fastp at Q25 and then through MiXCR, and only productive beta chains were kept. Entries are consolidated by CDR3 protein sequence, retaining the most common genes and DNA. In this record, the V and J calls reflect TCRdb's handling and not the investigators' own analysis. This sample is represented by hundreds of thousands of distinct CDR3 sequences; 95% of them were singletons. Of the sample, 0.095% is held by the ten largest clones.

What was sequenced was CD4+ T cells from PBMCs. This TCR was sampled from a human donor with multiple sclerosis. The chain joins TRBV11-2 to TRBJ2-7; TRBD1 aligns with 9 central bases. The sequenced DNA is TGTGCCAGCAGCTTGGACAGGGGCTACGAGCAGTACTTC. Its amino acids are CASSLDRGYEQYF. With the portions outside the CDR3 filled from the reference TRBV11-2 and TRBJ2-7 genes, the complete variable region becomes EAGVAQSPRYKIIEKRQSVAFWCNPISGHATLYWYQQILGQGPKLLIQFQNNGVVDDSQLPKDRFSAERLKGVDSTLKIQPAKLEDSAVYLCASSLDRGYEQYFGPGTRLTVT.